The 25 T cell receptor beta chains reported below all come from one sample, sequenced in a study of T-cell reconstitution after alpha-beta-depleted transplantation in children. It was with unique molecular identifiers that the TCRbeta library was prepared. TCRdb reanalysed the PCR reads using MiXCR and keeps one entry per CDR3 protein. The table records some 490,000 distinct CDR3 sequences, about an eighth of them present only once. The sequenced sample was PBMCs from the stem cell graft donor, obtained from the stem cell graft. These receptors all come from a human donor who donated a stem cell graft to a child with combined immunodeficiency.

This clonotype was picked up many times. CDR3 in DNA: TGTGCCAGCAGGGACAGGGTCGTCCGCGAGCAGTACTTC. As protein: CASRDRVVREQYF. The V and J genes are TRBV12-3 or TRBV12-4 and TRBJ2-7, with 8 bases matching TRBD1. The CDR3 contains 13 residues. J lost 6 bases, V lost 6 bases, and 7 bases had no gene match.

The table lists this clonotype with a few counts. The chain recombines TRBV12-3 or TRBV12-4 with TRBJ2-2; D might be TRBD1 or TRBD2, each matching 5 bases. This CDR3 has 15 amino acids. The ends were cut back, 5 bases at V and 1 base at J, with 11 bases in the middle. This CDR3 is CASSAGTGNTGELFF. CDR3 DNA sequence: TGTGCCAGCAGTGCCGGGACCGGGAACACCGGGGAGCTGTTTTTT.

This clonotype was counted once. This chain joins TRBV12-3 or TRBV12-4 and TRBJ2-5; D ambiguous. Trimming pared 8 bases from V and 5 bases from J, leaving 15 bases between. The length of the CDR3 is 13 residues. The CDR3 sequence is CASRTHLGETQYF. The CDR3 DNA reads TGTGCCAGCCGGACCCATCTGGGGGAGACCCAGTACTTC.

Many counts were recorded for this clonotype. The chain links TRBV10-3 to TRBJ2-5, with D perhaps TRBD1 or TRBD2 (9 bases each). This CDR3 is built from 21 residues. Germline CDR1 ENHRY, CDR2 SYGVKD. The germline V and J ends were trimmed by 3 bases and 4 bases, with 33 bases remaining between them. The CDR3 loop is CAISDTGQGTSGGSWRETQYF. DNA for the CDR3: TGTGCCATCAGTGACACGGGACAGGGTACAAGCGGGGGGTCCTGGAGAGAGACCCAGTACTTC.

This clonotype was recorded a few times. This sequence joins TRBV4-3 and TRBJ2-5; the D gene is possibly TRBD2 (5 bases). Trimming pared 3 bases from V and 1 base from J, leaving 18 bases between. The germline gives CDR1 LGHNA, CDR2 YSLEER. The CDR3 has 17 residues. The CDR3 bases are TGCGCCAGCAGCCACTCCGTTGGACTTCCCGGCCAAGAGACCCAGTACTTC. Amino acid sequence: CASSHSVGLPGQETQYF.

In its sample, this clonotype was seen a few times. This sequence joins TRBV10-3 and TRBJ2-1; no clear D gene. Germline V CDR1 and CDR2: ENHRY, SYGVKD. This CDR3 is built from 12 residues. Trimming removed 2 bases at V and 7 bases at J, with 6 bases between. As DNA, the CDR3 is TGTGCCATCAGTGAGAATGGGAATGAGCAGTTCTTC. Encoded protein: CAISENGNEQFF.

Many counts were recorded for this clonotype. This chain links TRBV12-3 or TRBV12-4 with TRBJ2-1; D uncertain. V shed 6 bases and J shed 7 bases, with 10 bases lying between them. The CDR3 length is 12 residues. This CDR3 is CASRGAPNEQFF. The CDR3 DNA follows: TGTGCCAGCAGAGGCGCTCCTAATGAGCAGTTCTTC.

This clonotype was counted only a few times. CDR3 coding DNA: TGTGCCTTACCCCGGACAGGGGGGTACGAGCAGTACTTC. Its translation is CALPRTGGYEQYF. This chain uses TRBV12-3 or TRBV12-4 with TRBJ2-7, with 10 positions matching TRBD1. The CDR3 runs 13 residues. The V and J ends lost 11 bases and 4 bases, in that order; junction bases with no gene match: 8.

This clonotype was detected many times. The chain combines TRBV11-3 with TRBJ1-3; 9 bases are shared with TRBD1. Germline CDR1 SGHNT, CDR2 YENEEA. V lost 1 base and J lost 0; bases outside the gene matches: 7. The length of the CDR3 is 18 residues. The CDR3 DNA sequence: TGTGCCAGCAGCTTAGTCGGGACAGGGTTACGCTCTGGAAACACCATATATTTT. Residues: CASSLVGTGLRSGNTIYF.

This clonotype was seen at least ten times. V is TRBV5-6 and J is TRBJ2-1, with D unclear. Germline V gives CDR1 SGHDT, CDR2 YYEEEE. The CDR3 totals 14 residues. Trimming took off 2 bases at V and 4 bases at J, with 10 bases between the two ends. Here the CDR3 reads CASSFPGGYNEQFF. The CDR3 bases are TGTGCCAGCAGCTTCCCAGGCGGTTACAATGAGCAGTTCTTC. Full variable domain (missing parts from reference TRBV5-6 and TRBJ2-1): DAGVTQSPTHLIKTRGQQVTLRCSPKSGHDTVSWYQQALGQGPQFIFQYYEEEERQRGNFPDRFSGHQFPNYSSELNVNALLLGDSALYLCASSFPGGYNEQFFGPGTRLTVL.

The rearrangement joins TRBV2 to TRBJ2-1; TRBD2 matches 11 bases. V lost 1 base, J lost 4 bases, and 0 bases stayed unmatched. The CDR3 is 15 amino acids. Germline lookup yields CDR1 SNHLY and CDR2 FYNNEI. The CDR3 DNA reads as TGTGCCAGCAGTGAAGGGACTAGCGGGTACAATGAGCAGTTCTTC. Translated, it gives CASSEGTSGYNEQFF.

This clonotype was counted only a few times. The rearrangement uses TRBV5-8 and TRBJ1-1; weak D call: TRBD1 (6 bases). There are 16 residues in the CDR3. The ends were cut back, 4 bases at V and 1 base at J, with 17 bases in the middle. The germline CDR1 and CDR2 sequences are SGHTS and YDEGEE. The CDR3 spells CASSRDTLGGNTEAFF. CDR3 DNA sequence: TGTGCCAGCAGCCGGGACACCCTAGGAGGGAACACTGAAGCTTTCTTT.

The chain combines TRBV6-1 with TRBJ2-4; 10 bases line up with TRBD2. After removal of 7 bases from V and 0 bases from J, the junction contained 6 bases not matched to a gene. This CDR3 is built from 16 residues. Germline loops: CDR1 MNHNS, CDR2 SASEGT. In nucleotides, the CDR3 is TGTGCCAGCACCAAAGCGGGGGGGCTAGCCAAAAACATTCAGTACTTC. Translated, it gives CASTKAGGLAKNIQYF.

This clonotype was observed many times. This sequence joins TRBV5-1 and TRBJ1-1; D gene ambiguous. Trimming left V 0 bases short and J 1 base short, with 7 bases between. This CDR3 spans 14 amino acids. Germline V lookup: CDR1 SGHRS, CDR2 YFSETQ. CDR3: CASSLGPGNTEAFF. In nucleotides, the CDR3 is TGCGCCAGCAGCTTGGGTCCAGGGAACACTGAAGCTTTCTTT.

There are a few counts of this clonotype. CDR3 in DNA: TGTGCCAGCAGTTACTGGGCGGGCGGGAGTGGTGAAAAACTGTTTTTT. Protein sequence: CASSYWAGGSGEKLFF. This chain joins TRBV6-5 and TRBJ1-4; the D is unclear. The germline V and J ends were trimmed by 1 base and 7 bases, with 16 bases remaining between them. Germline loops: CDR1 MNHEY, CDR2 SVGAGI. The CDR3 consists of 16 residues.

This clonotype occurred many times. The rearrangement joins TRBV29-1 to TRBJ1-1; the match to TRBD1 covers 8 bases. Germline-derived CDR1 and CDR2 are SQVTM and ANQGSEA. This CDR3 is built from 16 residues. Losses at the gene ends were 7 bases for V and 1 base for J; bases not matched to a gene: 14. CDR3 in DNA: TGCAGCGGTGCCCCAGTGTACAGGGGGGCGAACACTGAAGCTTTCTTT. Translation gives CSGAPVYRGANTEAFF.

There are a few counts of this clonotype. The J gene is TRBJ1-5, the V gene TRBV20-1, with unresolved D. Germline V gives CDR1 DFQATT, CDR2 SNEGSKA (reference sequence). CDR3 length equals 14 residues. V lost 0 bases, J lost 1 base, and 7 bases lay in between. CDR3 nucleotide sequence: TGCAGTGCTAGAGAGGGTAGAAGCAATCAGCCCCAGCATTTT. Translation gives CSAREGRSNQPQHF.

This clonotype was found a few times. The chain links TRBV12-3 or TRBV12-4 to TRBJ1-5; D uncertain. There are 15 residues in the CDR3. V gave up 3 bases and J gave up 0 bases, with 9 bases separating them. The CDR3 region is CASSFAGHSNQPQHF. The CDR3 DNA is TGTGCCAGCAGTTTTGCAGGCCATAGCAATCAGCCCCAGCATTTT.

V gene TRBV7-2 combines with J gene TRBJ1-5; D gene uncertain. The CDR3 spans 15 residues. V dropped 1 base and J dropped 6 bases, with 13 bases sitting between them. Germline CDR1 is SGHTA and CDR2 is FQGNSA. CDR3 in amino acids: CASSLVVSGIQPQHF. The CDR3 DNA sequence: TGTGCCAGCAGCTTAGTAGTGTCCGGGATTCAGCCCCAGCATTTT. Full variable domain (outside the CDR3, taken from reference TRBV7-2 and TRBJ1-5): GAGVSQSPSNKVTEKGKDVELRCDPISGHTALYWYRQSLGQGLEFLIYFQGNSAPDKSGLPSDRFSAERTGGSVSTLTIQRTQQEDSAVYLCASSLVVSGIQPQHFGDGTRLSIL.

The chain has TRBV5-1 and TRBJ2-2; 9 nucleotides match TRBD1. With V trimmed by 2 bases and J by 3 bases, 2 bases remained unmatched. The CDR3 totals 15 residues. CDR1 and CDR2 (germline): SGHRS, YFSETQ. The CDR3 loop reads CASSFGDRDTGELFF. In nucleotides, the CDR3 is TGCGCCAGCAGCTTTGGGGACAGGGACACCGGGGAGCTGTTTTTT.

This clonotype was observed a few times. The CDR3 loop reads CASSPSGRAADTQYF. CDR3 nucleotides: TGTGCCAGCAGCCCAAGCGGGAGGGCAGCAGATACGCAGTATTTT. This rearrangement joins TRBV7-9 to TRBJ2-3; 10 positions match TRBD2. V lost 5 bases to trimming and J lost 4 bases; unmatched junction nucleotides: 6. The CDR3 consists of 15 residues. Germline CDR1 and CDR2: SEHNR and FQNEAQ (reference sequence).

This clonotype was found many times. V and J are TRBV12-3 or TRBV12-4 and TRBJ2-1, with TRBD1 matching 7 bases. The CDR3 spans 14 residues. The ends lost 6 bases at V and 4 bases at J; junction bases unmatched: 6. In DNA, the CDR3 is TGTGCCAGCAGCCCTCGGGACAGATACAATGAGCAGTTCTTC. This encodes CASSPRDRYNEQFF.

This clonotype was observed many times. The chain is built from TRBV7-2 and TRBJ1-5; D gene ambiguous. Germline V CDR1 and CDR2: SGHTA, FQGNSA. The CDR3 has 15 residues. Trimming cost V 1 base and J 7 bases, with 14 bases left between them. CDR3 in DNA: TGTGCCAGCAGCTTAGATGGTAGGAGGGAACAGCCCCAGCATTTT. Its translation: CASSLDGRREQPQHF.

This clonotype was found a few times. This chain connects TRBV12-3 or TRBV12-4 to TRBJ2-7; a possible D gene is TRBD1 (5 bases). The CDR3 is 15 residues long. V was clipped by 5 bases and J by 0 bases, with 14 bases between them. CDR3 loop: CASSGADTISYEQYF. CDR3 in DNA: TGTGCCAGCAGTGGGGCGGACACGATCTCCTACGAGCAGTACTTC.

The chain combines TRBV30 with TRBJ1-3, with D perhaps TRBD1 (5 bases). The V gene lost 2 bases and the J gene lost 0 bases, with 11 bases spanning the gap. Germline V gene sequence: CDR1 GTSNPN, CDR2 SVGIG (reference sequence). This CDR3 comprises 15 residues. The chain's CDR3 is CAWSRTLNSGNTIYF. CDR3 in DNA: TGTGCCTGGAGTAGGACACTTAACTCTGGAAACACCATATATTTT.